These T cell receptor beta chains were read from a single sample in a study of CD8 T cells in ankylosing spondylitis. TCRdb passed the 5' RACE reads through MiXCR, listing each CDR3 protein once. The sample holds roughly 230,000 distinct CDR3 sequences, under 20% seen once. Sequencing was performed on blood, either unsorted or a sorted T cell fraction (not recorded which). Receptor source: a male donor with ankylosing spondylitis or in good health (not recorded which). Each CDR3 is given with its conserved first and last residue. D genes are given only for firm matches. Clone size is shown for a subset of rows, as once, few, many or a class of expanded clone.

v_call: TRBV11-3; d_call: TRBD1; clone_size: NA; j_call: TRBJ2-1; cdr3_aa: CASSLGPGTDNEQFF; cdr3_nt: TGTGCCAGCAGCTTAGGTCCCGGGACAGACAATGAGCAGTTCTTC
v_call: TRBV27; d_call: TRBD2; clone_size: NA; j_call: TRBJ2-5; cdr3_aa: CASSPIAGGPQETQYF; cdr3_nt: TGTGCCAGCAGTCCCATAGCGGGAGGGCCCCAAGAGACCCAGTACTTC
v_call: TRBV10-3; d_call: NA; clone_size: many; j_call: TRBJ2-7; cdr3_aa: CAISDLQGLTYEQYF; cdr3_nt: TGTGCCATCAGTGATCTTCAGGGATTGACCTACGAGCAGTACTTC
v_call: TRBV29-1; d_call: TRBD2; clone_size: many; j_call: TRBJ2-7; cdr3_aa: CSVGAHLTSGRDEQYF; cdr3_nt: TGCAGCGTTGGAGCCCACCTGACTAGCGGGAGAGACGAGCAGTACTTC
v_call: TRBV19; d_call: NA; clone_size: NA; j_call: TRBJ2-3; cdr3_aa: CASSIGTGSPDTQYF; cdr3_nt: TGTGCCAGTAGCATCGGAACGGGATCCCCAGATACGCAGTATTTT
v_call: TRBV6-2/TRBV6-3; d_call: TRBD2; clone_size: few; j_call: TRBJ2-1; cdr3_aa: CASSYQNSGFSYNEQFF; cdr3_nt: TGTGCCAGCAGTTACCAAAATAGCGGGTTCTCCTACAATGAGCAGTTCTTC
v_call: TRBV29-1; d_call: TRBD1; clone_size: many; j_call: TRBJ2-7; cdr3_aa: CSVTGDSSYEQYF; cdr3_nt: TGCAGCGTGACAGGGGATAGCTCCTACGAGCAGTACTTC
v_call: TRBV28; d_call: NA; clone_size: many; j_call: TRBJ2-2; cdr3_aa: CASSLSGTGELFF; cdr3_nt: TGTGCCAGCAGTTTATCAGGGACCGGGGAGCTGTTTTTT
v_call: TRBV4-1; d_call: TRBD2; clone_size: NA; j_call: TRBJ2-3; cdr3_aa: CASSQEGRAPDTQYF; cdr3_nt: TGCGCCAGCAGCCAAGAAGGGAGGGCCCCAGATACGCAGTATTTT
v_call: TRBV27; d_call: TRBD1; clone_size: NA; j_call: TRBJ2-1; cdr3_aa: CASSLVQGARDEQFF; cdr3_nt: TGTGCCAGCAGTTTAGTACAGGGGGCGCGGGATGAGCAGTTCTTC
v_call: TRBV27; d_call: NA; clone_size: NA; j_call: TRBJ2-2; cdr3_aa: CASSLYSNTGELFF; cdr3_nt: TGTGCCAGCAGTCTCTACTCGAACACCGGGGAGCTGTTTTTT
v_call: TRBV4-3; d_call: NA; clone_size: few; j_call: TRBJ2-7; cdr3_aa: CASSQGLLTAYEQYF; cdr3_nt: TGCGCCAGCAGCCAAGGGTTACTAACCGCCTACGAGCAGTACTTC
v_call: TRBV4-1; d_call: NA; clone_size: NA; j_call: TRBJ2-7; cdr3_aa: CASSQGAAGIYEQYF; cdr3_nt: TGCGCCAGCAGCCAAGGGGCCGCGGGGATCTACGAGCAGTACTTC
v_call: TRBV2; d_call: TRBD2; clone_size: NA; j_call: TRBJ2-1; cdr3_aa: CASSAWSGSINEQFF; cdr3_nt: TGTGCCAGCAGTGCTTGGAGCGGGAGTATCAATGAGCAGTTCTTC
v_call: TRBV11-2; d_call: TRBD2; clone_size: few; j_call: TRBJ2-3; cdr3_aa: CASSPRSLAGGVDTQYF; cdr3_nt: TGTGCCAGCAGCCCTCGGTCACTAGCGGGAGGGGTAGATACGCAGTATTTT
v_call: TRBV7-9; d_call: NA; clone_size: NA; j_call: TRBJ2-3; cdr3_aa: CASRKDTQYF; cdr3_nt: TGTGCCAGCCGCAAAGATACGCAGTATTTT
v_call: TRBV20-1; d_call: TRBD2; clone_size: many; j_call: TRBJ2-1; cdr3_aa: CSARTSGRAEHNEQFF; cdr3_nt: TGCAGTGCCCGAACTAGCGGGAGGGCCGAGCACAATGAGCAGTTCTTC
v_call: TRBV7-3; d_call: NA; clone_size: once; j_call: TRBJ2-2; cdr3_aa: CASSSLADYTGELFF; cdr3_nt: TGTGCCAGCAGCTCCCTAGCAGACTACACCGGGGAGCTGTTTTTT
v_call: TRBV5-1; d_call: TRBD1; clone_size: many; j_call: TRBJ1-2; cdr3_aa: CASSSTGGNYGYTF; cdr3_nt: TGCGCCAGCAGTTCCACAGGGGGGAACTATGGCTACACCTTC
v_call: TRBV29-1; d_call: TRBD2; clone_size: few; j_call: TRBJ2-2; cdr3_aa: CSVELAGLNTGELFF; cdr3_nt: TGCAGCGTTGAACTAGCGGGACTAAACACCGGGGAGCTGTTTTTT
v_call: TRBV20-1; d_call: TRBD2; clone_size: many; j_call: TRBJ2-1; cdr3_aa: CSASRSLPGLAGVFPYNEQFF; cdr3_nt: TGCAGTGCTAGTAGAAGTCTACCAGGACTAGCGGGAGTATTCCCCTACAATGAGCAGTTCTTC
v_call: TRBV6-5; d_call: NA; clone_size: few; j_call: TRBJ2-7; cdr3_aa: CASSYSMGAVSYEQYF; cdr3_nt: TGTGCCAGCAGTTACTCGATGGGAGCGGTCTCCTACGAGCAGTACTTC
v_call: TRBV23-1; d_call: NA; clone_size: NA; j_call: TRBJ2-1; cdr3_aa: CASIHSWVNEQFF; cdr3_nt: TGCGCCAGCATCCATTCGTGGGTTAATGAGCAGTTCTTC
v_call: TRBV25-1; d_call: TRBD2; clone_size: NA; j_call: TRBJ2-1; cdr3_aa: CASSDLRTSGSYNEQFF; cdr3_nt: TGTGCCAGCAGTGACCTTCGGACTAGCGGGTCCTACAATGAGCAGTTCTTC
v_call: TRBV7-3; d_call: NA; clone_size: few; j_call: TRBJ2-2; cdr3_aa: CASSLIATNTGELFF; cdr3_nt: TGTGCCAGCAGCTTAATAGCGACGAACACCGGGGAGCTGTTTTTT
v_call: TRBV24-1; d_call: NA; clone_size: many; j_call: TRBJ1-5; cdr3_aa: CATSSSYSNQPQHF; cdr3_nt: TGTGCCACCAGTTCTTCTTATAGCAATCAGCCCCAGCATTTT
v_call: TRBV5-1; d_call: TRBD1; clone_size: many; j_call: TRBJ2-1; cdr3_aa: CASSPSGGWPYNEQFF; cdr3_nt: TGCGCCAGCAGCCCATCAGGGGGCTGGCCCTACAATGAGCAGTTCTTC
v_call: TRBV4-3; d_call: NA; clone_size: few; j_call: TRBJ2-2; cdr3_aa: CASSQDSGYYTGELFF; cdr3_nt: TGCGCCAGCAGCCAAGACAGCGGATATTACACCGGGGAGCTGTTTTTT
v_call: TRBV4-1; d_call: TRBD2; clone_size: few; j_call: TRBJ2-1; cdr3_aa: CASSRSGLERFGDEQFF; cdr3_nt: TGCGCCAGCAGCCGTTCGGGACTAGAGAGGTTTGGCGATGAGCAGTTCTTC
v_call: TRBV5-1; d_call: NA; clone_size: NA; j_call: TRBJ2-7; cdr3_aa: CASSLFQESYEQYF; cdr3_nt: TGCGCCAGCAGCTTGTTTCAGGAGAGCTACGAGCAGTACTTC
v_call: TRBV12-5; d_call: NA; clone_size: few; j_call: TRBJ2-1; cdr3_aa: CASGLGQGEDEQFF; cdr3_nt: TGTGCTAGTGGGTTGGGGCAGGGAGAAGATGAGCAGTTCTTC
v_call: TRBV9; d_call: NA; clone_size: few; j_call: TRBJ1-2; cdr3_aa: CASSVETRGPNYGYTF; cdr3_nt: TGTGCCAGCAGCGTAGAAACCCGGGGACCCAACTATGGCTACACCTTC
v_call: TRBV7-9; d_call: TRBD2; clone_size: NA; j_call: TRBJ2-1; cdr3_aa: CASSTLAGGPHNEQFF; cdr3_nt: TGTGCCAGCAGCACACTAGCGGGAGGCCCCCACAATGAGCAGTTCTTC
v_call: TRBV6-5; d_call: NA; clone_size: many; j_call: TRBJ2-3; cdr3_aa: CASSYFPGATADTQYF; cdr3_nt: TGTGCCAGCAGTTACTTCCCGGGAGCGACGGCAGATACGCAGTATTTT
v_call: TRBV9; d_call: TRBD2; clone_size: NA; j_call: TRBJ2-3; cdr3_aa: CASSTSGRIGDTQYF; cdr3_nt: TGTGCCAGCAGCACCAGCGGGAGGATTGGAGATACGCAGTATTTT
v_call: TRBV6-1; d_call: TRBD2; clone_size: many; j_call: TRBJ2-1; cdr3_aa: CASSPLGTSGISSF; cdr3_nt: TGTGCCAGCAGCCCTTTGGGGACTAGCGGGATTTCATCCTTC
v_call: TRBV29-1; d_call: TRBD1; clone_size: many; j_call: TRBJ2-5; cdr3_aa: CSVDGTDLQETQYF; cdr3_nt: TGCAGCGTTGATGGGACAGACCTCCAAGAGACCCAGTACTTC
v_call: TRBV6-2/TRBV6-3; d_call: TRBD2; clone_size: few; j_call: TRBJ2-1; cdr3_aa: CASSLGGLAGAINNEQFF; cdr3_nt: TGTGCCAGCAGCCTAGGAGGACTAGCGGGAGCGATAAACAATGAGCAGTTCTTC
v_call: TRBV29-1; d_call: NA; clone_size: few; j_call: TRBJ1-2; cdr3_aa: CSAWTDRYGYTF; cdr3_nt: TGCAGCGCATGGACAGACCGGTATGGCTACACCTTC
v_call: TRBV5-5; d_call: NA; clone_size: NA; j_call: TRBJ2-4; cdr3_aa: CASSPADGNIQYF; cdr3_nt: TGTGCCAGCAGCCCTGCGGATGGAAACATTCAGTACTTC
v_call: TRBV5-1; d_call: NA; clone_size: many; j_call: TRBJ2-7; cdr3_aa: CASSYEDSTYEQYF; cdr3_nt: TGCGCCAGCAGCTATGAGGACAGTACCTACGAGCAGTACTTC
v_call: TRBV7-8; d_call: NA; clone_size: NA; j_call: TRBJ2-7; cdr3_aa: CASSGADYTYEQYF; cdr3_nt: TGTGCCAGCAGCGGCGCGGACTATACCTACGAGCAGTACTTC
v_call: TRBV11-1; d_call: NA; clone_size: NA; j_call: TRBJ2-1; cdr3_aa: CASSQDREGYNEQFF; cdr3_nt: TGTGCCAGCAGCCAAGACAGGGAGGGGTACAATGAGCAGTTCTTC
v_call: TRBV27; d_call: NA; clone_size: few; j_call: TRBJ1-2; cdr3_aa: CASSLTATFYGYTF; cdr3_nt: TGTGCCAGCAGCTTGACAGCGACCTTCTATGGCTACACCTTC
v_call: TRBV27; d_call: NA; clone_size: NA; j_call: TRBJ1-2; cdr3_aa: CASSLSPQGSSYGYTF; cdr3_nt: TGTGCCAGCAGTTTATCGCCTCAGGGGTCCTCCTATGGCTACACCTTC
v_call: TRBV29-1; d_call: TRBD2; clone_size: few; j_call: TRBJ2-2; cdr3_aa: CSVGSGSPGELFF; cdr3_nt: TGCAGCGTTGGGAGCGGGAGCCCCGGGGAGCTGTTTTTT
v_call: TRBV20-1; d_call: NA; clone_size: NA; j_call: TRBJ1-1; cdr3_aa: CSARDWDTVNTEAFF; cdr3_nt: TGCAGTGCTAGAGACTGGGACACAGTGAACACTGAAGCTTTCTTT
v_call: TRBV27; d_call: TRBD1; clone_size: few; j_call: TRBJ1-1; cdr3_aa: CASSLRGTVQTHSLGTEAFF; cdr3_nt: TGTGCCAGCAGTTTAAGAGGGACAGTCCAGACACACTCCCTAGGCACTGAAGCTTTCTTT
v_call: TRBV6-5; d_call: NA; clone_size: NA; j_call: TRBJ2-1; cdr3_aa: CASSYTGLQYNEQFF; cdr3_nt: TGTGCCAGCAGTTACACAGGGCTACAGTACAATGAGCAGTTCTTC
v_call: TRBV9; d_call: TRBD1; clone_size: few; j_call: TRBJ2-1; cdr3_aa: CASNPGTGAYNEQFF; cdr3_nt: TGTGCCAGCAACCCCGGGACAGGGGCCTACAATGAGCAGTTCTTC